This is a list of T cell receptor beta chains from one sample in a study of cytomegalovirus exposure and HLA in healthy donors. The method was immunoSEQ multiplex PCR; TCRdb's version includes in-frame clones alone and lacks a portion of them. The data hold roughly 70,000 clones, with 97% observed a single time. The sample consisted of PBMCs. The receptors were gathered from a woman aged 18-29 years in good health and CMV-seropositive. The CDR3 runs from the conserved cysteine through the conserved F or W. D genes are given only for firm matches. A clone size is listed for some rows: how often the clone was seen (once, few, many), or a class if it is expanded.

DNA: TGTGCCAGCAGCCTCCTGCAGGGGAACACTGAAGCTTTCTTT
CDR3: CASSLLQGNTEAFF
V: TRBV9
D: NA
J: TRBJ1-1
size: NA

DNA: TGCGCCAGCAGCTTGGGGCATCTCACAGATACGCAGTATTTT
CDR3: CASSLGHLTDTQYF
V: TRBV5-1
D: NA
J: TRBJ2-3
size: NA

DNA: TGCGCCAGCAGCCAAGATACTAGCCTTGATGAGCAGTTCTTC
CDR3: CASSQDTSLDEQFF
V: TRBV4-1
D: NA
J: TRBJ2-1
size: NA

DNA: TGTGCCAGCTCACCGACGACAGGGATGAACACTGAAGCTTTCTTT
CDR3: CASSPTTGMNTEAFF
V: TRBV18
D: TRBD1
J: TRBJ1-1
size: NA

DNA: TGTGCCAGCAGTTACTCCGGGGAGGCAGATACGCAGTATTTT
CDR3: CASSYSGEADTQYF
V: TRBV6-5
D: NA
J: TRBJ2-3
size: NA

DNA: TGCAGCGTTGGACACTTACGGGCAGGGTACACTGAAGCTTTCTTT
CDR3: CSVGHLRAGYTEAFF
V: TRBV29-1
D: NA
J: TRBJ1-1
size: NA

DNA: TGTGCCAGCAGTCCTAGCGGGAGGCTGGACAATGAGCAGTTCTTC
CDR3: CASSPSGRLDNEQFF
V: TRBV27
D: TRBD2
J: TRBJ2-1
size: once

DNA: TGTGCCTGGAGTATAGGTAGCGGGGAGGCTAATGAAAAACTGTTTTTT
CDR3: CAWSIGSGEANEKLFF
V: TRBV30
D: NA
J: TRBJ1-4
size: NA

DNA: TGCGCCAGCAGCCCCGGTCAACAGGGTTACAATGAGCAGTTCTTC
CDR3: CASSPGQQGYNEQFF
V: TRBV4-1
D: NA
J: TRBJ2-1
size: NA

DNA: TGTGCCAGCAGTTCCGGCGCCCCCGGTTTCGGGACTGAAGCTTTCTTT
CDR3: CASSSGAPGFGTEAFF
V: TRBV28
D: NA
J: TRBJ1-1
size: NA

DNA: TGTGCCAGCAGTGCCGGGACAGAGTTCTACGAGCAGTACTTC
CDR3: CASSAGTEFYEQYF
V: TRBV2
D: TRBD1
J: TRBJ2-7
size: NA

DNA: TGCGCCAGCCGACTAGCGGGAGGCCGTGAGCAGTACTTC
CDR3: CASRLAGGREQYF
V: TRBV5-1
D: TRBD2
J: TRBJ2-7
size: NA

DNA: TGTGCCAGCAGCGTAAGTCCAGGGGCCGGGGAGCTGTTTTTT
CDR3: CASSVSPGAGELFF
V: TRBV9
D: NA
J: TRBJ2-2
size: NA

DNA: TGTGCCAGCAGCTTAGACGGGGTAGTGTTCTACGAGCAGTACTTC
CDR3: CASSLDGVVFYEQYF
V: TRBV7-9
D: NA
J: TRBJ2-7
size: NA

DNA: TGTGCCAGCAGCACCCAGGGACTAGCGGGAGGCCATTCCGACGAGCAGTACTTC
CDR3: CASSTQGLAGGHSDEQYF
V: TRBV28
D: TRBD2
J: TRBJ2-7
size: once

DNA: TGTGCCAGCAGTTACTCGGGGGCACTTGGAGGCTACACCTTC
CDR3: CASSYSGALGGYTF
V: TRBV6-5
D: NA
J: TRBJ1-2
size: NA

DNA: TGTGCCAGCAGCGGCGGAACCGGGTTCTACAATGAGCAGTTCTTC
CDR3: CASSGGTGFYNEQFF
V: TRBV9
D: NA
J: TRBJ2-1
size: NA

DNA: TGTGCCAGCAGCCAGCGGGGGAACACCGGGGAGCTGTTTTTT
CDR3: CASSQRGNTGELFF
V: TRBV27
D: TRBD2
J: TRBJ2-2
size: NA

DNA: TGTGCCAGCAGCACCAGACAGGGGAGGGGAAACACCATATATTTT
CDR3: CASSTRQGRGNTIYF
V: TRBV6-5
D: TRBD1
J: TRBJ1-3
size: once

DNA: TGTGCCAGCAGTGACCAGGGGACAGGTCAGCCCCAGCATTTT
CDR3: CASSDQGTGQPQHF
V: TRBV6-4
D: TRBD1
J: TRBJ1-5
size: NA

DNA: TGTGCCAGCAGTGAAGGGACAGATTATAGCAATCAGCCCCAGCATTTT
CDR3: CASSEGTDYSNQPQHF
V: TRBV6-1
D: NA
J: TRBJ1-5
size: NA

DNA: TGCGCCAGCAGTCGGGAAAACACCATATATTTT
CDR3: CASSRENTIYF
V: TRBV5-1
D: NA
J: TRBJ1-3
size: NA

DNA: TGTGCCAGCAGCGTAGGTGGCGGGAGTTTGACCGGGGAGCTGTTTTTT
CDR3: CASSVGGGSLTGELFF
V: TRBV9
D: TRBD2
J: TRBJ2-2
size: NA

DNA: TGTGCCAGCAGCTTAAACTATAACGAGCAGTACTTC
CDR3: CASSLNYNEQYF
V: TRBV5-4
D: NA
J: TRBJ2-7
size: NA

DNA: TGTGCCAGCAGTTTAGCTCCAGGGGCCCGGGATGAAAAACTGTTTTTT
CDR3: CASSLAPGARDEKLFF
V: TRBV27
D: NA
J: TRBJ1-4
size: NA

DNA: TGCGCCAGCAGGGCAGGGTCAAGCTCCTACAATGAGCAGTTCTTC
CDR3: CASRAGSSSYNEQFF
V: TRBV10-1
D: NA
J: TRBJ2-1
size: NA

DNA: TGCGCCAGCAACTCACGAGGCAACTACAATGAGCAGTTCTTC
CDR3: CASNSRGNYNEQFF
V: TRBV10-2
D: NA
J: TRBJ2-1
size: NA

DNA: TGTGCCTGGAGTGAAGGTTACAGGGGTTTTCTCACAGATACGCAGTATTTT
CDR3: CAWSEGYRGFLTDTQYF
V: TRBV30
D: TRBD1
J: TRBJ2-3
size: once

DNA: TGTGCCAGCAGCTCCTCTAGCGGGAGATGGTATGAGCAGTTCTTC
CDR3: CASSSSSGRWYEQFF
V: TRBV5-4
D: TRBD2
J: TRBJ2-1
size: NA

DNA: TGTGCCAGCAGCCCGACGGGACTAGCGGGAGCCTACAATGAGCAGTTCTTC
CDR3: CASSPTGLAGAYNEQFF
V: TRBV11-2
D: TRBD2
J: TRBJ2-1
size: NA

DNA: TGTGCCAGCAGCTTGGGACTGGTGGGGGAGCAGTACTTC
CDR3: CASSLGLVGEQYF
V: TRBV11-3
D: NA
J: TRBJ2-7
size: NA

DNA: TGTGCCAGTAGTAATACAGGCGGAAATAGTTTATCTGGAAACACCATATATTTT
CDR3: CASSNTGGNSLSGNTIYF
V: TRBV19
D: NA
J: TRBJ1-3
size: NA

DNA: TGTGCCAGCAGTGACACTCCGGGACACCTCACAGATACGCAGTATTTT
CDR3: CASSDTPGHLTDTQYF
V: TRBV6-4
D: NA
J: TRBJ2-3
size: NA

DNA: TGTGCCAGCAGGACTCGTCATGAGCAGTTCTTC
CDR3: CASRTRHEQFF
V: TRBV6-1
D: NA
J: TRBJ2-1
size: once

DNA: TGTGCCAGCAGTCTGCGGACTAGCGGGAGTTACGGGGTAAGGGAGACCCAGTACTTC
CDR3: CASSLRTSGSYGVRETQYF
V: TRBV27
D: TRBD2
J: TRBJ2-5
size: NA

DNA: TGTGCCAGTAGTAGGACCGATAGCGGGAGAGGGGGAGAGACCCAGTACTTC
CDR3: CASSRTDSGRGGETQYF
V: TRBV19
D: TRBD2
J: TRBJ2-5
size: NA

DNA: TGCAGCGTTGATAGGGGGAGGAACACTGAAGCTTTCTTT
CDR3: CSVDRGRNTEAFF
V: TRBV29-1
D: NA
J: TRBJ1-1
size: NA

DNA: TGTGCCAGTTCGAGGGGACTAGCGGGAGTATCGTCCTACAATGAGCAGTTCTTC
CDR3: CASSRGLAGVSSYNEQFF
V: TRBV19
D: TRBD2
J: TRBJ2-1
size: NA

DNA: TGTGCCAGCAGCGGGGACAGGGGGAACACCATATATTTT
CDR3: CASSGDRGNTIYF
V: TRBV7-3
D: TRBD1
J: TRBJ1-3
size: NA

DNA: TGTGCCAGCAGCTTAAGGGGGCAGAACACTGAAGCTTTCTTT
CDR3: CASSLRGQNTEAFF
V: TRBV16
D: TRBD1
J: TRBJ1-1
size: NA

DNA: TGTGCCAGCTCACCACTACAGGGGCACTCGCATTACAATGAGCAGTTCTTC
CDR3: CASSPLQGHSHYNEQFF
V: TRBV18
D: TRBD1
J: TRBJ2-1
size: NA

DNA: TGCGCCAGCAGCACCGGACAGGGGACGAGCACTGAAGCTTTCTTT
CDR3: CASSTGQGTSTEAFF
V: TRBV5-1
D: TRBD1
J: TRBJ1-1
size: NA

DNA: TGTGCCAGCGGGGCTGGCCCGAGCTCCTACAATGAGCAGTTCTTC
CDR3: CASGAGPSSYNEQFF
V: TRBV6-1
D: NA
J: TRBJ2-1
size: NA

DNA: TGTGCCAGCAGCTTAGCGGGACAGGGGGCCTACGAGCAGTACTTC
CDR3: CASSLAGQGAYEQYF
V: TRBV7-9
D: TRBD1
J: TRBJ2-7
size: NA

DNA: TGCGCCAGCAGCCCCCGGACTAGCGGGGCCTACGAGCAGTACTTC
CDR3: CASSPRTSGAYEQYF
V: TRBV4-1
D: TRBD2
J: TRBJ2-7
size: NA

DNA: TGTGCCAGCAGTGTACTAGGTGGGAGAGCTGAGCAGTACTTC
CDR3: CASSVLGGRAEQYF
V: TRBV6-5
D: NA
J: TRBJ2-7
size: NA

DNA: TGTGCCAGCAGTGAAGATCCGGGACTAGCGGGCTACGAGCAGTACTTC
CDR3: CASSEDPGLAGYEQYF
V: TRBV6-4
D: TRBD2
J: TRBJ2-7
size: NA

DNA: TGTGCCAGCAGTTTAACCGGGGGACCGCCCTACGAGCAGTACTTC
CDR3: CASSLTGGPPYEQYF
V: TRBV27
D: NA
J: TRBJ2-7
size: NA

DNA: TGTGCCAGTGCCCCGGGCACAGATACGCAGTATTTT
CDR3: CASAPGTDTQYF
V: TRBV19
D: NA
J: TRBJ2-3
size: once

DNA: TGTGCCAGCAGCGCGTTCCGCACCGGGGAGCTGTTTTTT
CDR3: CASSAFRTGELFF
V: TRBV9
D: NA
J: TRBJ2-2
size: NA

DNA: TGTGCCAGCAGCCTCTTACGAGCGGGAGGGAGCCATGAGCAGTTCTTC
CDR3: CASSLLRAGGSHEQFF
V: TRBV7-9
D: TRBD2
J: TRBJ2-1
size: once

DNA: TGTGCCATCAAGGCAGGGGATAGTAACGAGCAGTACTTC
CDR3: CAIKAGDSNEQYF
V: TRBV10-3
D: NA
J: TRBJ2-7
size: NA

DNA: TGTGCCAGCAGTTTTAGATGGCAAGAGACCCAGTACTTC
CDR3: CASSFRWQETQYF
V: TRBV28
D: NA
J: TRBJ2-5
size: NA

DNA: TGTGCCAGCAGTGGCCCAGGGATCGACTACGAGCAGTACTTC
CDR3: CASSGPGIDYEQYF
V: TRBV6-5
D: NA
J: TRBJ2-7
size: NA

DNA: TGTGCCAGCAGTCGATGGACTATCCCAGATACCGGGGAGCTGTTTTTT
CDR3: CASSRWTIPDTGELFF
V: TRBV27
D: NA
J: TRBJ2-2
size: NA